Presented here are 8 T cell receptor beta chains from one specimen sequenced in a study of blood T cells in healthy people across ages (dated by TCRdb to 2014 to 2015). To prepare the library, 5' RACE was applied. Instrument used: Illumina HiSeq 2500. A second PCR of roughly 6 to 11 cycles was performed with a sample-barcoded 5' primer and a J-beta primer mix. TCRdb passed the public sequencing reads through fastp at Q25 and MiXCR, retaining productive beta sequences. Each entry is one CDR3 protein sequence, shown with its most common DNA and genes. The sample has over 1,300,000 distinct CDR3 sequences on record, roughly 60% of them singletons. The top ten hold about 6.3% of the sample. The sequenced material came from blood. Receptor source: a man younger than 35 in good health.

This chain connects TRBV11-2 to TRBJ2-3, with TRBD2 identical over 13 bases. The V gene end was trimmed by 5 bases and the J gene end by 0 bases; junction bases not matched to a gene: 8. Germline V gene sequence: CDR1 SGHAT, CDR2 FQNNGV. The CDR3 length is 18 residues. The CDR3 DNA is TGTGCCAGCAGCCTGGGACTAGCGGGAACCCCTAGCACAGATACGCAGTATTTT. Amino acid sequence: CASSLGLAGTPSTDTQYF. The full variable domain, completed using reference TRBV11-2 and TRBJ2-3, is EAGVAQSPRYKIIEKRQSVAFWCNPISGHATLYWYQQILGQGPKLLIQFQNNGVVDDSQLPKDRFSAERLKGVDSTLKIQPAKLEDSAVYLCASSLGLAGTPSTDTQYFGPGTRLTVL.

CDR3 protein: CASSLASGTNTGELFF. The DNA for the CDR3 is TGTGCCAGCAGCTTAGCTAGCGGGACCAACACCGGGGAGCTGTTTTTT. This sequence joins TRBV7-2 and TRBJ2-2; 8 bases are a match to TRBD2. This CDR3 is 16 amino acids long. Looked up from germline, CDR1 is SGHTA and CDR2 is FQGNSA. Trimming removed 0 bases from V and 2 bases from J; junction bases left unmatched: 2. The full variable domain, with the rest looked up from reference TRBV7-2 and TRBJ2-2, is GAGVSQSPSNKVTEKGKDVELRCDPISGHTALYWYRQSLGQGLEFLIYFQGNSAPDKSGLPSDRFSAERTGGSVSTLTIQRTQQEDSAVYLCASSLASGTNTGELFFGEGSRLTVL.

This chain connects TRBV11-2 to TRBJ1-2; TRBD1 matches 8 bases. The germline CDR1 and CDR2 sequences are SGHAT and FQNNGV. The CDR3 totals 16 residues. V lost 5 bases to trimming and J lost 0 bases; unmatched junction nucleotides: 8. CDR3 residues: CASSPGTGLANYGYTF. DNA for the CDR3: TGTGCCAGCAGCCCCGGGACAGGATTAGCTAACTATGGCTACACCTTC.

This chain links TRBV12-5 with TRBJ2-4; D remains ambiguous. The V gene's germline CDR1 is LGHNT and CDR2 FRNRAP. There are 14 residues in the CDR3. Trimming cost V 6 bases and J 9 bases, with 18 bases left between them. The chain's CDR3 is CASGPSFSSGIQYF. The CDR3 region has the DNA TGTGCTAGTGGCCCCTCATTCTCCTCGGGCATTCAGTACTTC.

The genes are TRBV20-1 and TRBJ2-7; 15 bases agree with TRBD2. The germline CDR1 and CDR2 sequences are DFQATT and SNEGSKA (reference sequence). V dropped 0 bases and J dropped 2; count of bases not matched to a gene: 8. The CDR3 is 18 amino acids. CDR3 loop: CSARDLTGLAGGTYEQYF. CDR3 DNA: TGCAGTGCTAGAGACCTTACCGGACTAGCGGGAGGGACCTACGAGCAGTACTTC.

CDR3 DNA sequence: TGTGCCAGCTCGGTTGGGCCTGTCGCTGAAGCTTTCTTT. Translating it yields CASSVGPVAEAFF. The chain joins TRBV2 to TRBJ1-1, with D unresolved. CDR3 length: 13 residues. V shed 8 bases and J shed 6 bases, with 16 bases lying between them. Germline loops: CDR1 SNHLY, CDR2 FYNNEI.

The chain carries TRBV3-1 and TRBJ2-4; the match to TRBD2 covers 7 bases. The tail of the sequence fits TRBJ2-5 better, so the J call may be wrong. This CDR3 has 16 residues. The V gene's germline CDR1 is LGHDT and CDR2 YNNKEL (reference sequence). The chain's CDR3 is CASSEKWTSRQETQYF. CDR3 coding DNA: TGTGCCAGCAGCGAAAAATGGACTAGTCGCCAAGAGACCCAGTACTTC.

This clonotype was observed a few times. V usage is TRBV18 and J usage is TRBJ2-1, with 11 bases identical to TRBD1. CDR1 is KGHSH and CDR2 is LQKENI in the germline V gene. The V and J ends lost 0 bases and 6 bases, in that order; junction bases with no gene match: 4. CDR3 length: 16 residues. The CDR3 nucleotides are TGTGCCAGCTCACCACCGGGACAGGGGGTTATCAATGAGCAGTTCTTC. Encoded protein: CASSPPGQGVINEQFF.